A single sample is the source of the 21 T cell receptor beta chains below, sequenced in a study of Ad26.COV2.S vaccination and SARS-CoV-2 variants. Profiled with immunoSEQ multiplex PCR; TCRdb holds only in-frame clones, not every one. The top ten hold approximately 5.9% of the sample, which has about 350,000 clones, about 87% seen once. Noted treatment: some 20 received Ad26.COV2.S at low or high dose, single or two shots; 5 received placebo; per-sample allocation not given. The investigators took samples on day 63 after the first vaccine or placebo injection. This material consisted of peripheral blood, taken in a trial of Ad26.COV2.S vaccine versus placebo. The receptors stem from a person between 18 and 65 years old who received the Ad26.COV2.S COVID-19 vaccine or a placebo.

J is TRBJ2-7 and V is TRBV2; 9 bases match TRBD1. The junction had 6 bases not matched to a gene; V was cut back by 3 bases and J by 6 bases. The CDR3 has 14 residues. From germline, CDR1 is SNHLY and CDR2 FYNNEI. CDR3 amino acids: CASSELGQGPEQYF. The CDR3 coding sequence is TGTGCCAGCAGTGAGCTGGGACAGGGTCCCGAGCAGTACTTC.

The chain combines TRBV7-2 with TRBJ1-5; D call uncertain. The CDR3 extends over 14 amino acids. Trimming stripped 4 bases from V and 6 bases from J, with 13 bases between. In germline, CDR1 is SGHTA, CDR2 FQGNSA. The CDR3 loop is CASSSGLVGQPQHF. The CDR3 nucleotides read TGTGCCAGCAGCTCAGGACTTGTTGGTCAGCCCCAGCATTTT.

The chain combines TRBV29-1 with TRBJ2-5, with 9 bases fitting TRBD2. Unmatched junction bases numbered 3, after V lost 3 bases and J lost 4 bases. This CDR3 spans 13 amino acids. Germline V gene sequence: CDR1 SQVTM, CDR2 ANQGSEA. CDR3 sequence: CSVEAGGRETQYF. CDR3 sequence (DNA): TGCAGCGTTGAGGCGGGGGGGCGAGAGACCCAGTACTTC.

V and J are TRBV13 and TRBJ1-2; the D gene is possibly TRBD1 (5 bases). There are 12 residues in the CDR3. Trimming pared 1 base from V and 7 bases from J, leaving 7 bases between. Germline CDR1 and CDR2: PRHDT and FYEKMQ (reference sequence). The CDR3 sequence is CASSLERGGYTF. The CDR3 DNA reads as TGTGCCAGCAGCTTAGAAAGGGGTGGCTACACCTTC.

The V gene is TRBV18, the J gene TRBJ2-5; D perhaps matches TRBD2 (6 bases). The CDR3 contains 14 residues. Germline values: CDR1 KGHSH, CDR2 LQKENI. Trimming took 1 base from V and 5 from J, leaving 11 bases between them. CDR3 region: CASSPRGEQETQYF. CDR3 nucleotides: TGTGCCAGCTCACCACGGGGGGAACAGGAGACCCAGTACTTC.

J is TRBJ2-2 and V is TRBV6-2 or TRBV6-3; the D is unclear. Trimming took off 2 bases at V and 10 bases at J, with 8 bases between the two ends. The CDR3 consists of 12 residues. Germline assignment: CDR1 MNHEY and CDR2 SVGEGT. The CDR3 DNA reads TGTGCCAGCAGTTACGGATCCCTGGAGCTGTTTTTT. As protein: CASSYGSLELFF.

The rearrangement uses TRBV5-4 and TRBJ1-2; 11 bases match TRBD1. Germline-derived CDR1 and CDR2 are SGHNT and YYREEE (reference sequence). The junction had 10 bases not matched to a gene; V was cut back by 4 bases and J by 5 bases. This CDR3 has 16 amino acids. CDR3 nucleotides: TGTGCCAGCAGCAGGAAAGGGACAGGGGGTTTTTATGGCTACACCTTC. Protein sequence: CASSRKGTGGFYGYTF. The full variable domain, completed using reference TRBV5-4 and TRBJ1-2, is ETGVTQSPTHLIKTRGQQVTLRCSSQSGHNTVSWYQQALGQGPQFIFQYYREEENGRGNFPPRFSGLQFPNYSSELNVNALELDDSALYLCASSRKGTGGFYGYTFGSGTRLTVV.

The V gene is TRBV9, the J gene TRBJ2-3, with D perhaps matching TRBD2 (6 bases). Germline CDR1 and CDR2: SGDLS and YYNGEE. CDR3 length: 14 residues. The V end was cut by 0 bases, the J end by 4 bases, with 9 bases between. The CDR3 spells CASSVGGVADTQYF. The CDR3 region has the DNA TGTGCCAGCAGCGTAGGGGGGGTAGCAGATACGCAGTATTTT.

A word on this clone: Distinct nucleotide sequences in the sample also encode this CDR3. The chain couples TRBV5-1 to TRBJ1-1; D not certain. Trimming left V 0 bases short and J 4 bases short, with 10 bases between. This CDR3 spans 14 amino acids. The germline V gene has CDR1 SGHRS and CDR2 YFSETQ. CDR3 nucleotides: TGCGCCAGCAGCTTGGCGGCAGGCGGCACTGAAGCTTTCTTT. The encoded protein is CASSLAAGGTEAFF.

The CDR3 nucleotides read TGTGCCAGCAGCCAACCTACAGGGATAGGAAACACCATATATTTT. This codes for CASSQPTGIGNTIYF. The chain is built from TRBV3-1 (or the pseudogene TRBV3-2) and TRBJ1-3, with D perhaps matching TRBD1 (6 bases). The CDR3 has 15 residues. From germline, CDR1 is LGHDT and CDR2 YNNKEL (reference sequence). The V end lost 2 bases, the J end lost 4 bases, and 12 bases lay between the germline ends.

The rearrangement joins TRBV27 to TRBJ2-5, with D perhaps matching TRBD1 or TRBD2 (5 bases each). The CDR3 loop spans 14 amino acids. CDR1 is MNHEY and CDR2 is SMNVEV in the germline V gene (reference sequence). V gave up 8 bases and J gave up 5 bases, with 18 bases separating them. As DNA, the CDR3 is TGTGCCAGCTCACCTTTTGGGGGACGGGAGACCCAGTACTTC. This encodes CASSPFGGRETQYF.

The DNA for the CDR3 is TGTGCCAGCAGCCCTAGGTCCTACGAGCAGTACTTC. Its translation is CASSPRSYEQYF. This chain connects TRBV7-8 to TRBJ2-7; D not resolved. The CDR3 runs to 12 residues. The germline V gene has CDR1 SGHVS and CDR2 FQNEAQ. V dropped 5 bases and J dropped 1 base, with 6 bases sitting between them.

The chain couples TRBV7-8 to TRBJ2-1, with 8 bases identical to TRBD2. Germline loops: CDR1 SGHVS, CDR2 FQNEAQ. CDR3 length: 17 residues. J gave up 6 bases and V 1 base, and 11 bases lay outside the gene matches. The DNA of the CDR3 is TGTGCCAGCAGCTTAGTTTTGCGGGGGGTCCATCCCAATGAGCAGTTCTTC. Its protein product is CASSLVLRGVHPNEQFF.

The chain uses TRBV19 and TRBJ2-7; 7 bases fit TRBD1. There are 15 residues in the CDR3. Germline V gene sequence: CDR1 LNHDA, CDR2 SQIVND (reference sequence). V shed 2 bases and J 3 bases; nucleotides not matched to a gene: 7. CDR3 DNA: TGTGCCAGTAGTATAAACTCAGGGGGATTCTACGAGCAGTACTTC. Translated, it gives CASSINSGGFYEQYF.

The V and J genes are TRBV30 and TRBJ2-5; 9 bases line up with TRBD2. Germline values: CDR1 GTSNPN, CDR2 SVGIG (reference sequence). V dropped 2 bases and J dropped 5; count of bases not matched to a gene: 9. The length of the CDR3 is 15 residues. The CDR3 DNA sequence: TGTGCCTGGAGTCGGCGGGGGGGCCGAGTGGAGACCCAGTACTTC. This gives the protein CAWSRRGGRVETQYF.

This clone was recorded once. This sequence joins TRBV6-2 or TRBV6-3 and TRBJ1-5; D remains ambiguous. Germline CDR1 reads MNHEY; CDR2 reads SVGEGT. Trimming took 2 bases from V and 0 from J, leaving 2 bases between them. CDR3 size: 13 residues. The DNA for the CDR3 is TGTGCCAGCAGTTACGGTAGCAATCAGCCCCAGCATTTT. Translating gives CASSYGSNQPQHF.

The chain links TRBV7-3 to TRBJ1-3; the D gene is possibly TRBD1 (6 bases). The CDR3 consists of 13 residues. The V end lost 6 bases, the J end lost 4 bases, and 10 bases lay between the germline ends. Germline assignment: CDR1 SGHTA and CDR2 FQGTGA. The CDR3 spells CASSTGTGNTIYF. CDR3 nucleotide sequence: TGTGCCAGCAGTACAGGGACGGGAAACACCATATATTTT. Using reference TRBV7-3 and TRBJ1-3 for the parts outside the CDR3, the full variable domain is GAGVSQTPSNKVTEKGKYVELRCDPISGHTALYWYRQSLGQGPEFLIYFQGTGAADDSGLPNDRFFAVRPEGSVSTLKIQRTERGDSAVYLCASSTGTGNTIYFGEGSWLTVV.

This chain links TRBV10-3 with TRBJ2-7; D perhaps matches TRBD1 (8 bases). This CDR3 has 20 residues. Trimming took off 2 bases at V and 2 bases at J, with 28 bases between the two ends. The V gene's germline CDR1 is ENHRY and CDR2 SYGVKD. This chain's CDR3 is CAISEGWGTGGGSSAYEQYF. In DNA, the CDR3 is TGTGCCATCAGTGAGGGATGGGGGACAGGCGGGGGTAGTTCGGCCTACGAGCAGTACTTC.

The chain carries TRBV4-3 and TRBJ2-2; TRBD1 agrees at 11 bases. Germline V gives CDR1 LGHNA, CDR2 YSLEER. This CDR3 region has 16 residues. V lost 4 bases to trimming and J lost 5 bases; unmatched junction nucleotides: 6. The CDR3 sequence is CASSRPDRGRTGELFF. The CDR3 coding sequence is TGCGCCAGCAGCCGACCGGACAGGGGGCGAACCGGGGAGCTGTTTTTT.

The chain employs TRBV18 and TRBJ1-4; 7 positions agree with TRBD1. The V gene end was trimmed by 5 bases and the J gene end by 8 bases; junction bases not matched to a gene: 8. The CDR3 is 14 amino acids. Germline-derived CDR1 and CDR2 are KGHSH and LQKENI. The CDR3 region has the DNA TGTGCCAGCTCAACCACCCGACAGGGCGAAAAACTGTTTTTT. It encodes CASSTTRQGEKLFF.

This sequence joins TRBV7-2 and TRBJ2-5; 10 bases line up with TRBD1. The CDR3 contains 15 residues. Germline trimming cut 5 bases from V and 3 bases from J; bases unmatched to any gene: 6. Germline CDR1 SGHTA, CDR2 FQGNSA. This chain's CDR3 is CASSPQDRGKETQYF. The CDR3 nucleotides are TGTGCCAGCAGCCCCCAGGACAGGGGGAAAGAGACCCAGTACTTC.